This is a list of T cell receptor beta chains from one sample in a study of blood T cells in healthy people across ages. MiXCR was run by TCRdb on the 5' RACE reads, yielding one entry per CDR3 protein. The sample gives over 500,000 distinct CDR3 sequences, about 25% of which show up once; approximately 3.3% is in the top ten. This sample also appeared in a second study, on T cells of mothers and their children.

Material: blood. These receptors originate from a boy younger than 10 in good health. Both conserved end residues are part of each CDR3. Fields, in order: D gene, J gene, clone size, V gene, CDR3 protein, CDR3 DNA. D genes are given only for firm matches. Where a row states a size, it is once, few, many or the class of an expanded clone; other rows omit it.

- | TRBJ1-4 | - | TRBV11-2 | CASSLTANEKLFF | TGTGCCAGCAGCTTAACCGCTAATGAAAAACTGTTTTTT
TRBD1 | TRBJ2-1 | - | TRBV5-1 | CASSAGTGSYSEQFF | TGCGCCAGCAGCGCCGGGACAGGGTCTTACAGTGAGCAGTTCTTC
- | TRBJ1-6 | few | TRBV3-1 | CASSLGVRQYNSPLHF | TGTGCCAGCAGCCTGGGGGTGAGGCAGTATAATTCACCCCTCCACTTT
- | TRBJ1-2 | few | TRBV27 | CASSPGRRYGYTF | TGTGCCAGCAGCCCGGGCAGGCGCTATGGCTACACCTTC
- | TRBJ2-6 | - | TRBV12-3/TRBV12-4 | CASKQAGANVLTF | TGTGCCAGCAAACAGGCCGGGGCCAACGTCCTGACTTTC
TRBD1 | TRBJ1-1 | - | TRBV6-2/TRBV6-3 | CASSYYRGGTEAFF | TGTGCCAGCAGTTACTACAGGGGGGGCACTGAAGCTTTCTTT
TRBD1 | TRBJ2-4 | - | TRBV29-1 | CSVGGRTGKYF | TGCAGCGTTGGGGGCCGGACAGGGAAATACTTC
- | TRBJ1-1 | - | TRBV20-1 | CSARVRGNTEAFF | TGCAGTGCTAGAGTCAGGGGGAACACTGAAGCTTTCTTT
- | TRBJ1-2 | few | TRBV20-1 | CSARDTGTNYGYAF | TGCAGTGCTAGAGATACCGGCACTAACTATGGCTACGCCTTC
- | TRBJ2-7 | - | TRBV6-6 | CAGSYQGTFYEQYF | TGTGCCGGCAGTTACCAAGGGACTTTCTACGAGCAGTACTTC
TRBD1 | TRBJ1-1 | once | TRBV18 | CASSPSGQDEAFF | TGTGCCAGCTCACCGTCGGGACAGGATGAAGCTTTCTTT
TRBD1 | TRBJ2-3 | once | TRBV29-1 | CSVEHGTGIDTQYF | TGCAGCGTTGAACACGGGACAGGTATAGATACGCAGTATTTT
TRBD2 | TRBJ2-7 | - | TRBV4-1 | CASSQGERGLYEQYF | TGCGCCAGCAGCCAAGGGGAGCGGGGGCTCTACGAGCAGTACTTC
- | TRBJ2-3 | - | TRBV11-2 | CASSSVRGPGIDTQYF | TGTGCCAGCAGCTCCGTCCGGGGCCCCGGGATAGATACGCAGTATTTT
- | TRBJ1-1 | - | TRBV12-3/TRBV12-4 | CASSPLGGPWGNTEAFF | TGTGCCAGCAGTCCCCTGGGGGGACCCTGGGGGAACACTGAAGCTTTCTTT
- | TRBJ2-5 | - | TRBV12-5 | CASGSTPGAGLETQYF | TGTGCTAGTGGTTCCACCCCCGGGGCAGGGCTAGAGACCCAGTACTTC
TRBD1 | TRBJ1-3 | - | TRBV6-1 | CASSGDRGASGNTIYF | TGTGCCAGCAGTGGGGACAGGGGAGCGTCTGGAAACACCATATATTTT
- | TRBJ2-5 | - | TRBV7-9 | CASSWGLQETQYF | TGTGCCAGCAGCTGGGGACTCCAAGAGACCCAGTACTTC
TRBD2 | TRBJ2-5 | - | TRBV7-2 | CASSLVAGYQETQYF | TGTGCCAGCAGCTTAGTAGCGGGGTACCAAGAGACCCAGTACTTC
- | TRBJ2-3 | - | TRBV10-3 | CAIREQGTDTQYF | TGTGCCATCAGGGAACAGGGCACAGATACGCAGTATTTT
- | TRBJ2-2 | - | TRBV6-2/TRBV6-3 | CASRHWYPGELFF | TGTGCCAGCAGGCACTGGTATCCCGGGGAGCTGTTTTTT
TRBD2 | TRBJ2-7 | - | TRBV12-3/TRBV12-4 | CASSFWIAGRYEQYF | TGTGCCAGCAGTTTCTGGATAGCGGGGCGCTACGAGCAGTACTTC
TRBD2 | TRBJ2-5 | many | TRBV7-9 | CASSPSGSPQETQYF | TGCGCCAGCAGCCCTAGCGGGAGTCCCCAAGAGACCCAGTACTTC
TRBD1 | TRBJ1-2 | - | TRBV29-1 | CSVDGTGARYGYTF | TGCAGCGTTGATGGGACAGGTGCCCGCTATGGCTACACCTTC
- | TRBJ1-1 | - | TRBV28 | CASSFDSVNTEAFF | TGTGCCAGCAGCTTCGACAGTGTGAACACTGAAGCTTTCTTT
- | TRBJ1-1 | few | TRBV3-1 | CASSHVTGIEAFF | TGTGCCAGCAGCCATGTAACAGGGATTGAAGCTTTCTTT
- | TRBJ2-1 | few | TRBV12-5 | CASGLLWGRYNEQFF | TGTGCTAGTGGTTTGTTGTGGGGGCGATACAATGAGCAGTTCTTC
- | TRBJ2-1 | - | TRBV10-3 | CAISWTGGSSSYNEQFF | TGTGCCATCAGTTGGACGGGTGGGTCGAGCTCCTACAATGAGCAGTTCTTC
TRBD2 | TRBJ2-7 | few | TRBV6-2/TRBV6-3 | CASSGTSGRATHEQYF | TGTGCCAGCAGTGGGACTAGCGGGAGGGCCACCCACGAGCAGTACTTC